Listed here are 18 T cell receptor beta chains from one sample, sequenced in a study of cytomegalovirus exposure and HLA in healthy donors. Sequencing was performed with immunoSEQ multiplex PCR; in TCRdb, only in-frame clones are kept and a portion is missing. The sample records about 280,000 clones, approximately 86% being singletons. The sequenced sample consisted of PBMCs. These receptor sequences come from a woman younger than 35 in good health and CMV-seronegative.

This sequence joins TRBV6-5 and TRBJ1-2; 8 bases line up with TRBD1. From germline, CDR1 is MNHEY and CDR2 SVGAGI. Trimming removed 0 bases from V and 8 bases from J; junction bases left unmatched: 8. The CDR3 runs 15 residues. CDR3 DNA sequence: TGTGCCAGCAGTTACTCTTCTCAGGGGGCGCGGGGCTACACCTTC. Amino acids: CASSYSSQGARGYTF.

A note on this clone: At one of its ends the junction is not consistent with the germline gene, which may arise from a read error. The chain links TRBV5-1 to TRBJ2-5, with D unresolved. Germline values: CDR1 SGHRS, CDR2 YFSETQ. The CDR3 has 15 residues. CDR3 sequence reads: CASSLGLQFREAQYF. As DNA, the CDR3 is TGCGCCAGCAGCTTGGGGCTGCAGTTTCGAGAGGCCCAGTACTTC.

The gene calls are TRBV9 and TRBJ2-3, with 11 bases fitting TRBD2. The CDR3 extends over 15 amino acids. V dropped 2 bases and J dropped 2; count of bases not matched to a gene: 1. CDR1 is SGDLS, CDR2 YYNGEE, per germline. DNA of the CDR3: TGTGCCAGCAGCGTTAGCGGGGGGGCCACAGATACGCAGTATTTT. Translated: CASSVSGGATDTQYF.

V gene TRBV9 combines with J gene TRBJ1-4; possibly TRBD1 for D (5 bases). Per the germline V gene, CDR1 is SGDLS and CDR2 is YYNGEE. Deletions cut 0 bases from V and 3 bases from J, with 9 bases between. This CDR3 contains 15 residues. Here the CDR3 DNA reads TGTGCCAGCAGCGTAGATTGGGGCGCTAATGAAAAACTGTTTTTT. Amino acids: CASSVDWGANEKLFF.

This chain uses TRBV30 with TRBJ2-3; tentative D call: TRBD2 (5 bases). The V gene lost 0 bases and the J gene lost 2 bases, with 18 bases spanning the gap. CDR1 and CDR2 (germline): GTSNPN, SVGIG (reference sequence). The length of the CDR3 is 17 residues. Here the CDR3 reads CAWSVGQLVPLTDTQYF. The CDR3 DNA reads TGTGCCTGGAGTGTTGGGCAACTAGTCCCTCTCACAGATACGCAGTATTTT.

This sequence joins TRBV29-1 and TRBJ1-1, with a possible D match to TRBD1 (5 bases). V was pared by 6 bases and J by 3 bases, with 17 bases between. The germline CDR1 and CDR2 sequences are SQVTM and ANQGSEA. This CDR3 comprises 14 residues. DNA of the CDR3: TGCAGCGTGTTGGGGCAGGGCTGGGACACTGAAGCTTTCTTT. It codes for CSVLGQGWDTEAFF.

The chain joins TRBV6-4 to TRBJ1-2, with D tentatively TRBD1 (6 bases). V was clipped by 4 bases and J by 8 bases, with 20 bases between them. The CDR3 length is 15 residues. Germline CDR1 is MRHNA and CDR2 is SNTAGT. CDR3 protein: CASSALPGTILGYTF. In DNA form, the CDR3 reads TGTGCCAGCAGTGCCCTTCCCGGGACAATCTTGGGCTACACCTTC.

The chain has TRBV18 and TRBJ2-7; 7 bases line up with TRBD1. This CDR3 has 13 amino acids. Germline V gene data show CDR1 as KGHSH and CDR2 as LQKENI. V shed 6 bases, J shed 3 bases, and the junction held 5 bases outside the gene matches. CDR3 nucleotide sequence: TGTGCCAGCTCGACAGACAGGGACTACGAGCAGTACTTC. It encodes CASSTDRDYEQYF.

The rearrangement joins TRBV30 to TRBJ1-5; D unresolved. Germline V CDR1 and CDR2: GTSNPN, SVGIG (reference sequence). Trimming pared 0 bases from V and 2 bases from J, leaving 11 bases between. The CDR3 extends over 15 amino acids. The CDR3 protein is CAWSVSSGGNQPQHF. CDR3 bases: TGTGCCTGGAGTGTATCCTCGGGAGGCAATCAGCCCCAGCATTTT.

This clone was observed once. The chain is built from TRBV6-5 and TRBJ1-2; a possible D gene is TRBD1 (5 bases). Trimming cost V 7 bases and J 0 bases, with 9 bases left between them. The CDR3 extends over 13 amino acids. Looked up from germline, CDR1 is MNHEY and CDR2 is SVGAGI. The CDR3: CASIRGSNYGYTF. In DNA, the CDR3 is TGTGCCAGCATAAGGGGATCTAACTATGGCTACACCTTC.

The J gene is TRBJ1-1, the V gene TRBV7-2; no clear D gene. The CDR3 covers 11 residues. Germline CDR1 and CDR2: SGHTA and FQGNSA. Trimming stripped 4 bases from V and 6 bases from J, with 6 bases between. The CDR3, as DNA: TGTGCCAGCAGCTCCTCCTCTGAAGCTTTCTTT. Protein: CASSSSSEAFF. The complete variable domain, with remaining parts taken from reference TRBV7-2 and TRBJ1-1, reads GAGVSQSPSNKVTEKGKDVELRCDPISGHTALYWYRQSLGQGLEFLIYFQGNSAPDKSGLPSDRFSAERTGGSVSTLTIQRTQQEDSAVYLCASSSSSEAFFGQGTRLTVV.

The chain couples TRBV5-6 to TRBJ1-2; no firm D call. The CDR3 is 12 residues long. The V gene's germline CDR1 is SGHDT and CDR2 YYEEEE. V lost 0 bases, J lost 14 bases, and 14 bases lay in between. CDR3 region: CASSLGANRETF. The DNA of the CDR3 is TGTGCCAGCAGCTTGGGGGCGAACCGGGAAACCTTC.

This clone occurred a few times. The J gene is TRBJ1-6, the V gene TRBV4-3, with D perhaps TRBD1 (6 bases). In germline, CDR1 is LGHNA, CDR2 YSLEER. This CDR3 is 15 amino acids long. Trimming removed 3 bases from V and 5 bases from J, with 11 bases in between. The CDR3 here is CASSQGARDNSPLHF. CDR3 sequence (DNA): TGCGCCAGCAGCCAGGGGGCTAGGGATAATTCACCCCTCCACTTT.

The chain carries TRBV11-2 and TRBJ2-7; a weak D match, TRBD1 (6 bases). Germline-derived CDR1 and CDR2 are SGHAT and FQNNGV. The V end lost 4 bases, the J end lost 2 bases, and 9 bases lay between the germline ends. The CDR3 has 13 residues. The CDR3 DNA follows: TGTGCCAGCAGCTCAGGGGAGACCTACGAGCAGTACTTC. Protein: CASSSGETYEQYF.

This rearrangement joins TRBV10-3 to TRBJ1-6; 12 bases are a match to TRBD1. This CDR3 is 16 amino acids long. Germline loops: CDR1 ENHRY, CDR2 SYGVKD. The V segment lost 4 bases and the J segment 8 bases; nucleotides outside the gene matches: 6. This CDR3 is CAISAAGQGADSPLHF. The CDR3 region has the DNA TGTGCCATCAGTGCCGCGGGACAGGGGGCTGATTCACCCCTCCACTTT.

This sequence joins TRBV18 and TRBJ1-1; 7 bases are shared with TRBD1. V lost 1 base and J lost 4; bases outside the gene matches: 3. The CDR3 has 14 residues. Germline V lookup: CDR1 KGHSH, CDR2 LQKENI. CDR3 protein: CASSPQGAGTEAFF. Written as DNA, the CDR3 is TGTGCCAGCTCACCACAGGGGGCGGGCACTGAAGCTTTCTTT.

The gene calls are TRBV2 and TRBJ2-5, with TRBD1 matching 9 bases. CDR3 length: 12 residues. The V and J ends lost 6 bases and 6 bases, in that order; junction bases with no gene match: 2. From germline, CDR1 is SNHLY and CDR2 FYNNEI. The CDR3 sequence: CASRGQGKTQYF. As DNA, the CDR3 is TGTGCCAGCAGGGGACAGGGAAAGACCCAGTACTTC.

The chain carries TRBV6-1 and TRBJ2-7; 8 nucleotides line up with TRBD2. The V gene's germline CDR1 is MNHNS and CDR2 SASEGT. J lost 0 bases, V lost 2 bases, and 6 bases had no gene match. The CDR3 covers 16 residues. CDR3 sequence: CASSERLARSSYEQYF. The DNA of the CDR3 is TGTGCCAGCAGTGAACGACTAGCGCGGAGCTCCTACGAGCAGTACTTC.